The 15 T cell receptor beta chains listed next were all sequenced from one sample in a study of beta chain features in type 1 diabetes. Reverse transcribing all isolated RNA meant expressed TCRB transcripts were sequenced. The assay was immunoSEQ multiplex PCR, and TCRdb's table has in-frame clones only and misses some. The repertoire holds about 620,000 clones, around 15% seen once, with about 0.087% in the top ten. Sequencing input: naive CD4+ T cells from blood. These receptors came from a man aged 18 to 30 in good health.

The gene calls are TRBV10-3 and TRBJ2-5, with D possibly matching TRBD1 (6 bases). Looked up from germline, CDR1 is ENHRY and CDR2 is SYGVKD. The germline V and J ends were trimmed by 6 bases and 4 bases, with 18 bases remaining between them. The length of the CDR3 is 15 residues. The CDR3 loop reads CAISLQGLSGETQYF. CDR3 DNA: TGTGCCATCAGCCTACAGGGTTTGTCGGGAGAGACCCAGTACTTC.

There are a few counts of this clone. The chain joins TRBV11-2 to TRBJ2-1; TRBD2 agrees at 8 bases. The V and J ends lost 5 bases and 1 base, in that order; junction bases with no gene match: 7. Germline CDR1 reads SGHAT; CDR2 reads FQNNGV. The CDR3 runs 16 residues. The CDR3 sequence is CASSTRRGESYNEQFF. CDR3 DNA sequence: TGTGCCAGCAGCACTAGGCGGGGGGAGTCCTACAATGAGCAGTTCTTC.

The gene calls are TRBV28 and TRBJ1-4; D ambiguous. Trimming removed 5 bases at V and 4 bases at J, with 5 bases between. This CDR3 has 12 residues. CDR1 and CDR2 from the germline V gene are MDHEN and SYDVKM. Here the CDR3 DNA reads TGTGCCAGCAGTACGTTTAATGAAAAACTGTTTTTT. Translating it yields CASSTFNEKLFF.

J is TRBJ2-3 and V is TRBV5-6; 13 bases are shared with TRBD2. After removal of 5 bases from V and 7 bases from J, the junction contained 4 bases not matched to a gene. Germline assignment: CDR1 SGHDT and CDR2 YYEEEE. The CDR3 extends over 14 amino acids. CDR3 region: CASRTSGRKNTQYF. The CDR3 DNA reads TGTGCCAGCAGGACTAGCGGGAGGAAAAATACGCAGTATTTT.

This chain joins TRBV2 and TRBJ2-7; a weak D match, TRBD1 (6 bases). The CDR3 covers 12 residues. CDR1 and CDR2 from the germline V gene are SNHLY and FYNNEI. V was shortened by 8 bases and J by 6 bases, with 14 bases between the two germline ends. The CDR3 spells CASRQERSEQYF. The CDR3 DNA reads TGTGCCAGCCGACAGGAAAGGAGCGAGCAGTACTTC.

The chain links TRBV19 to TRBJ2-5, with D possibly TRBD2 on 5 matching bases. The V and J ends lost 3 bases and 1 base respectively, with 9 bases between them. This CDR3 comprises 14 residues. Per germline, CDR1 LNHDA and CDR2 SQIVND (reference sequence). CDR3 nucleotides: TGTGCCAGTAGTATTCCGGGAACCCAAGAGACCCAGTACTTC. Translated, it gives CASSIPGTQETQYF.

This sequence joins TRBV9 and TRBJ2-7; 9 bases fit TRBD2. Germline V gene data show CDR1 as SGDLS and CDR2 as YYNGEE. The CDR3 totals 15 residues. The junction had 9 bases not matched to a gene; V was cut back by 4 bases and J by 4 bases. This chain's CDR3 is CASSPWRREGYEQYF. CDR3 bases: TGTGCCAGCAGCCCCTGGAGGCGGGAGGGTTACGAGCAGTACTTC.

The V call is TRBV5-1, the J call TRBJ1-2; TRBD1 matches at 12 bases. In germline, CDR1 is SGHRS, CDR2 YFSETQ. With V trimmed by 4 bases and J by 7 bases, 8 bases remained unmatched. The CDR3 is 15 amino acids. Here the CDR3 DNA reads TGCGCCAGCAGCCCAGGGACAGGGGGCGCGATTGGCTACACCTTC. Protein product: CASSPGTGGAIGYTF.

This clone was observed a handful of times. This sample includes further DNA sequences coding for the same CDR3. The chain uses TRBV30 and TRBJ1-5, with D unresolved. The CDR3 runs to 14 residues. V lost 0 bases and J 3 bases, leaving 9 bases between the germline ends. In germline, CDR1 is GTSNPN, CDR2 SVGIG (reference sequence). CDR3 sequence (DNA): TGTGCCTGGAGTGTAGGAGGGAACAATCAGCCCCAGCATTTT. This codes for CAWSVGGNNQPQHF. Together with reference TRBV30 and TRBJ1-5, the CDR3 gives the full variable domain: SQTIHQWPATLVQPVGSPLSLECTVEGTSNPNLYWYRQAAGRGLQLLFYSVGIGQISSEVPQNLSASRPQDRQFILSSKKLLLSDSGFYLCAWSVGGNNQPQHFGDGTRLSIL.

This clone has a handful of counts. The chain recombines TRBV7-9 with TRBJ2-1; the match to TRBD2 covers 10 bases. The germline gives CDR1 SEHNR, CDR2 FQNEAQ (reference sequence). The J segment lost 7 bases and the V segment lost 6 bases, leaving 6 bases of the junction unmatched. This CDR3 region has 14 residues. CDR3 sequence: CASRKLAGNNEQFF. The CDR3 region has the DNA TGTGCCAGCAGGAAACTAGCGGGGAATAATGAGCAGTTCTTC.

In DNA form, the CDR3 reads TGTGCCAGCAGTAGACCCGGGACAGGCGTTCTGGTGACCCAGTACTTC. Its protein is CASSRPGTGVLVTQYF. The rearrangement joins TRBV21-1 to TRBJ2-5; the table's D call of TRBD1 was not tested on the DNA. TRBV21-1 is flagged as a pseudogene. This CDR3 comprises 16 residues.

Here the CDR3 reads CASSPFKGSTEAFF. The CDR3 DNA reads as TGTGCCAGCAGTCCCTTCAAGGGAAGCACTGAAGCTTTCTTT. The rearrangement joins TRBV6-5 to TRBJ1-1; D is undetermined. V lost 5 bases to trimming and J lost 4 bases, with 14 bases between them. Germline V gene data show CDR1 as MNHEY and CDR2 as SVGAGI. This CDR3 has 14 residues.

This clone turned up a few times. The CDR3: CASSVSPSGGNTEAFF. The DNA for the CDR3 is TGTGCCAGCAGCGTCTCCCCCAGTGGGGGGAACACTGAAGCTTTCTTT. This chain joins TRBV9 and TRBJ1-1; D is perhaps TRBD1 (5 bases). Germline V gene sequence: CDR1 SGDLS, CDR2 YYNGEE. The CDR3 runs 16 residues. V shed 2 bases and J shed 1 base, with 15 bases lying between them.

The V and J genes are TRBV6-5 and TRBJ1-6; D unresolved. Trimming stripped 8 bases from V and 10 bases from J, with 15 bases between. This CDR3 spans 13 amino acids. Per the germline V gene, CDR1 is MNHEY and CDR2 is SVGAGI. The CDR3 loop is CASRASEASPLHF. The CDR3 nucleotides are TGTGCCAGCCGGGCCTCCGAGGCCTCACCCCTCCACTTT.

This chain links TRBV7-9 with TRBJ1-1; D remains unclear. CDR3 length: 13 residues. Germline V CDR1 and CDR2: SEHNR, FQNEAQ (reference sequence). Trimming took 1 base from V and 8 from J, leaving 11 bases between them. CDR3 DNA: TGTGCCAGCAGCTTAGGAACCCGCTCCGAAGCTTTCTTT. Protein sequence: CASSLGTRSEAFF.